Presented here are 10 T cell receptor beta chains from one specimen sequenced in a study of cytomegalovirus exposure and HLA in healthy donors. The PCR used 60 Vbeta and 13 Jbeta primers. The method was immunoSEQ multiplex PCR; TCRdb's version includes in-frame clones alone and lacks a portion of them. The top ten hold approximately 2% of the sample, which has around 150,000 clones, around 83% seen once. Source material: PBMCs. The receptors shown here come from a man between 18 and 29 years old in good health and CMV-seropositive.

J is TRBJ2-7 and V is TRBV18; the match to TRBD2 covers 8 bases. This CDR3 comprises 14 residues. J was trimmed by 3 bases and V by 3 bases; bases with no gene match: 4. Germline V gene sequence: CDR1 KGHSH, CDR2 LQKENI. The CDR3 bases are TGTGCCAGCTCACCCACGCGGGGGGACTACGAGCAGTACTTC. It translates to CASSPTRGDYEQYF.

J is TRBJ1-5 and V is TRBV19; TRBD1 agrees at 7 bases. J gave up 6 bases and V 3 bases, and 2 bases lay outside the gene matches. The CDR3 totals 13 residues. Per the germline V gene, CDR1 is LNHDA and CDR2 is SQIVND (reference sequence). The CDR3 DNA is TGTGCCAGTAGTATCGACAGGGTTCAGCCCCAGCATTTT. It encodes CASSIDRVQPQHF.

The chain combines TRBV5-4 with TRBJ2-1; 10 bases align to TRBD1. V was clipped by 1 base and J by 2 bases; unmatched bases: 3. The CDR3 has 16 amino acids. Germline V gene lookup returns CDR1 SGHNT and CDR2 YYREEE (reference sequence). The CDR3 loop reads CASSLKTGGAYNEQFF. The CDR3 DNA reads as TGTGCCAGCAGCTTGAAGACAGGGGGCGCCTACAATGAGCAGTTCTTC.

The chain joins TRBV7-2 to TRBJ2-7; 7 bases match TRBD1. CDR1 SGHTA and CDR2 FQGNSA come from the germline V gene. The CDR3 is 16 residues long. J gave up 0 bases and V 0 bases, and 5 bases lay outside the gene matches. The CDR3 nucleotides read TGTGCCAGCAGCTTAGCGCCGGGACAGAGCTCCTACGAGCAGTACTTC. This translates into CASSLAPGQSSYEQYF.

The chain combines TRBV7-2 with TRBJ1-1, with D possibly matching TRBD1 (5 bases). V gave up 1 base and J gave up 7 bases, with 13 bases separating them. CDR1 and CDR2 (germline): SGHTA, FQGNSA. This CDR3 has 14 amino acids. The CDR3 coding sequence is TGTGCCAGCAGCTTAGGCAGGGTTGGAAATGAAGCTTTCTTT. Translated: CASSLGRVGNEAFF.

This clone was seen only once. The chain recombines TRBV13 with TRBJ2-7; the match to TRBD1 covers 8 bases. Germline CDR1 reads PRHDT; CDR2 reads FYEKMQ (reference sequence). There are 17 residues in the CDR3. V was clipped by 5 bases and J by 1 base; unmatched bases: 13. The DNA for the CDR3 is TGTGCCAGCAGCGGTCTTGGGACAGGACCGACGTCCTACGAGCAGTACTTC. Translated, it gives CASSGLGTGPTSYEQYF.

In this sample, this clone turned up once. Other nucleotide sequences from this sample produce the same CDR3. The chain employs TRBV9 and TRBJ1-1; D is possibly TRBD1 (5 bases). Deletions cut 0 bases from V and 1 base from J, with 7 bases between. CDR1 and CDR2 (germline): SGDLS, YYNGEE. This CDR3 is built from 14 residues. The CDR3 here is CASSVGGQNTEAFF. In DNA form, the CDR3 reads TGTGCCAGCAGCGTAGGAGGACAGAACACTGAAGCTTTCTTT.

The rearrangement links TRBV2 to TRBJ2-5, with 7 nucleotides matching TRBD2. CDR1 is SNHLY and CDR2 is FYNNEI in the germline V gene. The length of the CDR3 is 15 residues. V gave up 1 base and J gave up 5 bases; unmatched junction bases: 7. CDR3 sequence reads: CASSEGVGGWETQYF. The CDR3 DNA follows: TGTGCCAGCAGTGAAGGGGTGGGGGGGTGGGAGACCCAGTACTTC.

CDR3 DNA: TGTGCCAGCAGACAGGGCGGCAATCAGCCCCAGCATTTT. Amino acids: CASRQGGNQPQHF. V usage is TRBV6-5 and J usage is TRBJ1-5; a weak D match, TRBD1 (6 bases). V gave up 6 bases and J gave up 2 bases, with 8 bases separating them. The germline V gene has CDR1 MNHEY and CDR2 SVGAGI. CDR3 length: 13 residues.

A remark on this clone: The junction differs from germline at one of its ends, possibly a read error. The chain recombines TRBV6-4 with TRBJ2-6; TRBD1 might be the D (5 bases). This CDR3 is built from 13 residues. In germline, CDR1 is MRHNA, CDR2 SNTAGT. In DNA, the CDR3 is TGTGCCAGCGAGAGCTCTGGGGCCAACGGCCTGACTTTC. It yields the protein CASESSGANGLTF.